This T cell receptor (beta chain) is drawn from a study of CD8+ T cells in alopecia areata. Across the whole study: The drug, oral tofacitinib, was given to treated patients at 5 to 10 mg twice daily. Study observations and caveats: Across lesional scalp, and particularly alopecia totalis/universalis, clonality surpassed that of normal scalp. Although TCR sharing was seen in mice, sharing across patients was less clear, possibly for HLA-related reasons.

Germline CDR1 and CDR2: SGHRS and YFSETQ. CDR3 size: 13 residues. Trimming cost V 4 bases and J 5 bases; bases outside gene matches: 5. Following extraction, RNA underwent reverse transcription to cDNA, which served as the sequencing template. Data came from immunoSEQ multiplex PCR; TCRdb stores just in-frame clones and leaves some out. The sample records under 150,000 clones, more than 40% being singletons. This clone was seen a few times. Its antigen is not identified. Indicated treatment: oral pan-JAK inhibitor, 5-10 mg twice daily. The material was CD4+ T cells sorted from blood, obtained at week 4, from a patient treated with tofacitinib. The source of this sequence is a human donor with alopecia areata. V gene TRBV5-1 combines with J gene TRBJ2-7; 8 bases line up with TRBD1. The CDR3 sequence is CASSMGQEDEQYF. For the CDR3, the DNA is TGCGCCAGCAGCATGGGACAGGAGGACGAGCAGTACTTC.